This T cell receptor beta chain was identified during a study of CD8 T cells in ankylosing spondylitis. Using its own MiXCR run on the 5' RACE reads, TCRdb lists one record per CDR3 protein. The table lists around 450,000 distinct CDR3 sequences, more than 25% of them singletons. Whole-study findings and limits: Past studies reported some motif variants in reactive arthritis synovial fluid and blood. Among TCR beta sequences, a motif of under ten highly homologous variants appeared characteristic of ankylosing spondylitis blood.

In regard to this clonotype: Its antigen is not known.

What was sequenced was blood, either unsorted or a sorted T cell fraction (not recorded which). The receptor was isolated from a male donor with ankylosing spondylitis.

The CDR3 coding sequence is TGTGCCAGCAGTGAGGAAGGCGGGAGTTACGAGCAGTACTTC. Its protein is CASSEEGGSYEQYF. The V gene is TRBV2, the J gene TRBJ2-7, with 7 positions matching TRBD2. The germline V gene has CDR1 SNHLY and CDR2 FYNNEI. The ends lost 3 bases at V and 4 bases at J; junction bases unmatched: 6. CDR3 length: 14 amino acids.